Below, 20 T cell receptor beta chains from the same sample are listed, as sequenced in a study of blood T cell repertoires in COVID-19. Using immunoSEQ multiplex PCR, the repertoire was profiled, and TCRdb retains in-frame clones only, with some absent. Among 150,000 to 200,000 clones listed, about 81% were seen once. Sequencing used peripheral blood. The receptors stem from a woman of 80 years or more with COVID-19, enrolled during active disease.

The chain combines TRBV19 with TRBJ2-2; TRBD1 aligns across 10 bases. The CDR3 loop spans 15 amino acids. V lost 7 bases and J lost 5; bases outside the gene matches: 7. In germline, CDR1 is LNHDA, CDR2 SQIVND (reference sequence). The CDR3 DNA reads TGTGCCAGTATCACAAGACAGGGGGCGACCGGGGAGCTGTTTTTT. Translating it yields CASITRQGATGELFF.

This clone was seen a few times. The chain employs TRBV6-1 and TRBJ2-1; perhaps TRBD2 as D (6 bases). The CDR3 spans 16 residues. V gave up 2 bases and J gave up 0 bases, with 11 bases separating them. Germline V CDR1 and CDR2: MNHNS, SASEGT. The CDR3 protein is CASSEWAGSSYNEQFF. CDR3 nucleotide sequence: TGTGCCAGCAGTGAATGGGCGGGGAGCTCCTACAATGAGCAGTTCTTC.

The rearrangement links TRBV11-1 to TRBJ2-7, with 10 nucleotides matching TRBD1. The CDR3 is 16 residues long. Trimming cost V 1 base and J 4 bases; bases outside gene matches: 7. Germline CDR1 is SGHAT and CDR2 is FQDESV (reference sequence). The CDR3 DNA reads TGTGCCAGCAGCTTAGACGGCGGGGACAGGGGATACGAGCAGTACTTC. It yields the protein CASSLDGGDRGYEQYF.

The chain joins TRBV6-1 to TRBJ1-2; possible D gene TRBD1, 5 bases. Trimming shortened V by 1 base and J by 9 bases, and 18 bases separated the two germline ends. Germline-derived CDR1 and CDR2 are MNHNS and SASEGT. CDR3 size: 15 residues. The CDR3 is CASSEVGGGVGSYTF. DNA for the CDR3: TGTGCCAGCAGTGAAGTGGGTGGAGGGGTGGGGAGCTACACCTTC.

This clone came up a few times. The chain uses TRBV10-1 and TRBJ1-1; 9 nucleotides match TRBD1. This CDR3 contains 13 residues. The germline CDR1 and CDR2 sequences are WNHNN and SYGVQD (reference sequence). Trimming removed 7 bases from V and 4 bases from J; junction bases left unmatched: 4. The CDR3 bases are TGCGCCAGCATCGGGACAGGGCGCACTGAAGCTTTCTTT. This translates into CASIGTGRTEAFF.

V usage is TRBV19 and J usage is TRBJ2-3; D unresolved. The CDR3 runs 15 residues. Germline V gene sequence: CDR1 LNHDA, CDR2 SQIVND (reference sequence). Trimming removed 6 bases from V and 2 bases from J, with 15 bases in between. For the CDR3, the DNA is TGTGCCAGTAGCATCGGAATAGGAGACACAGATACGCAGTATTTT. Protein: CASSIGIGDTDTQYF.

CDR3 protein: CASSPGPAGGNYEQYF. CDR3 in DNA: TGTGCCAGCAGCCCTGGGCCAGCGGGGGGTAACTACGAGCAGTACTTC. V and J are TRBV7-6 and TRBJ2-7; 9 nucleotides line up with TRBD2. The CDR3 has 16 amino acids. Trimming cost V 5 bases and J 3 bases; bases outside gene matches: 11. Per the germline V gene, CDR1 is SGHVS and CDR2 is FNYEAQ.

This chain links TRBV27 with TRBJ2-1; 9 bases agree with TRBD1. Germline trimming cut 5 bases from V and 7 bases from J; bases unmatched to any gene: 9. CDR3 size: 15 residues. Germline lookup yields CDR1 MNHEY and CDR2 SMNVEV (reference sequence). This chain's CDR3 is CASSLPGQGLNEQFF. CDR3 bases: TGTGCCAGCAGTCTGCCGGGACAGGGACTGAATGAGCAGTTCTTC.

This clone was seen only once. V gene TRBV11-2 combines with J gene TRBJ2-5; 8 bases map to TRBD2. J lost 4 bases, V lost 5 bases, and 3 bases had no gene match. This CDR3 comprises 13 residues. Germline lookup yields CDR1 SGHAT and CDR2 FQNNGV. CDR3 nucleotide sequence: TGTGCCAGCAGCCCAACTAGCGGAGAGACCCAGTACTTC. Protein product: CASSPTSGETQYF.

J is TRBJ1-4 and V is TRBV25-1, with D unclear. Germline CDR1 reads MGHDK; CDR2 reads SYGVNS. The CDR3 extends over 12 amino acids. Deletions cut 8 bases from V and 8 bases from J, with 12 bases between. As DNA, the CDR3 is TGTGCCAGCGGCTCTTCGGGAGAAAAACTGTTTTTT. This gives the protein CASGSSGEKLFF.

The chain carries TRBV7-3 and TRBJ2-7; D gene ambiguous. Germline CDR1 is SGHTA and CDR2 is FQGTGA. CDR3 length equals 14 residues. Trimming pared 1 base from V and 3 bases from J, leaving 10 bases between. The CDR3 DNA reads TGTGCCAGCAGCTTAAGTTCAGGAAACTACGAGCAGTACTTC. Translated: CASSLSSGNYEQYF.

The count of this clone is one. The chain links TRBV7-9 to TRBJ2-3; 12 nucleotides agree with TRBD2. There are 18 residues in the CDR3. Germline lookup yields CDR1 SEHNR and CDR2 FQNEAQ (reference sequence). After removal of 4 bases from V and 0 bases from J, the junction contained 8 bases not matched to a gene. This chain's CDR3 is CASSSGGLAGLSTDTQYF. The CDR3 DNA is TGTGCCAGCAGCTCCGGCGGACTAGCGGGACTTAGCACAGATACGCAGTATTTT.

The rearrangement uses TRBV11-2 and TRBJ2-5, with a weak D call TRBD2 (6 bases). This CDR3 is 14 amino acids long. CDR1 is SGHAT and CDR2 is FQNNGV in the germline V gene. The V end was cut by 4 bases, the J end by 5 bases, with 14 bases between. CDR3 bases: TGTGCCAGCAGCTCCACCGGGGGAGTGGAGACCCAGTACTTC. This codes for CASSSTGGVETQYF.

V and J are TRBV7-8 and TRBJ2-7; D is perhaps TRBD2 (6 bases). Per germline, CDR1 SGHVS and CDR2 FQNEAQ. The CDR3 is 14 amino acids. Trimming removed 0 bases from V and 1 base from J, with 7 bases in between. Written as DNA, the CDR3 is TGTGCCAGCAGCTTAGCTGGAGGGTCCTACGAGCAGTACTTC. Protein: CASSLAGGSYEQYF.

The DNA of the CDR3 is TGCGCCAGCAGCTTGAGTTTAGGTTATCCCCCCCTAGTACAGACCCAGTACTTC. This codes for CASSLSLGYPPLVQTQYF. The chain links TRBV5-1 to TRBJ2-5; D is uncertain. The germline CDR1 and CDR2 sequences are SGHRS and YFSETQ. The CDR3 has 18 amino acids. V lost 1 base to trimming and J lost 6 bases, with 25 bases between them.

There are a few counts of this clone. This chain joins TRBV2 and TRBJ1-5, with 9 bases lining up with TRBD1. Trimming removed 6 bases from V and 5 bases from J; junction bases left unmatched: 5. CDR3 length: 14 residues. Germline CDR1 is SNHLY and CDR2 is FYNNEI. CDR3 loop: CASREDRGYQPQHF. The CDR3 DNA is TGTGCCAGCAGGGAGGACAGGGGCTATCAGCCCCAGCATTTT.

The chain recombines TRBV6-5 with TRBJ2-1, with TRBD2 matching over 10 bases. The V gene end was trimmed by 6 bases and the J gene end by 6 bases; junction bases not matched to a gene: 8. The CDR3 spans 15 residues. The V gene's germline CDR1 is MNHEY and CDR2 SVGAGI. CDR3 residues: CASRRAGGLLNEQFF. CDR3 nucleotides: TGTGCCAGCAGAAGAGCGGGGGGGCTCCTCAATGAGCAGTTCTTC.

CDR3 region: CASSFRVGTDTQYF. The DNA for the CDR3 is TGTGCCAGCAGTTTTCGAGTTGGCACAGATACGCAGTATTTT. The chain uses TRBV27 and TRBJ2-3; no firm D call. The germline CDR1 and CDR2 sequences are MNHEY and SMNVEV (reference sequence). The CDR3 contains 14 residues. The V end lost 3 bases, the J end lost 1 base, and 8 bases lay between the germline ends.

V gene TRBV30 combines with J gene TRBJ1-2; 9 bases map to TRBD1. J gave up 3 bases and V 2 bases, and 4 bases lay outside the gene matches. CDR1 GTSNPN and CDR2 SVGIG come from the germline V gene (reference sequence). The CDR3 spans 14 residues. This chain's CDR3 is CAWSWGTGHYGYTF. The DNA for the CDR3 is TGTGCCTGGAGTTGGGGGACAGGGCACTATGGCTACACCTTC.

The rearrangement uses TRBV6-5 and TRBJ2-3; 10 bases are a match to TRBD1. V was clipped by 8 bases and J by 4 bases; unmatched bases: 9. Germline V gene sequence: CDR1 MNHEY, CDR2 SVGAGI. The CDR3 length is 15 residues. This CDR3 is CASGMTGGSADTQYF. CDR3 coding DNA: TGTGCCAGCGGGATGACAGGGGGCTCAGCAGATACGCAGTATTTT.